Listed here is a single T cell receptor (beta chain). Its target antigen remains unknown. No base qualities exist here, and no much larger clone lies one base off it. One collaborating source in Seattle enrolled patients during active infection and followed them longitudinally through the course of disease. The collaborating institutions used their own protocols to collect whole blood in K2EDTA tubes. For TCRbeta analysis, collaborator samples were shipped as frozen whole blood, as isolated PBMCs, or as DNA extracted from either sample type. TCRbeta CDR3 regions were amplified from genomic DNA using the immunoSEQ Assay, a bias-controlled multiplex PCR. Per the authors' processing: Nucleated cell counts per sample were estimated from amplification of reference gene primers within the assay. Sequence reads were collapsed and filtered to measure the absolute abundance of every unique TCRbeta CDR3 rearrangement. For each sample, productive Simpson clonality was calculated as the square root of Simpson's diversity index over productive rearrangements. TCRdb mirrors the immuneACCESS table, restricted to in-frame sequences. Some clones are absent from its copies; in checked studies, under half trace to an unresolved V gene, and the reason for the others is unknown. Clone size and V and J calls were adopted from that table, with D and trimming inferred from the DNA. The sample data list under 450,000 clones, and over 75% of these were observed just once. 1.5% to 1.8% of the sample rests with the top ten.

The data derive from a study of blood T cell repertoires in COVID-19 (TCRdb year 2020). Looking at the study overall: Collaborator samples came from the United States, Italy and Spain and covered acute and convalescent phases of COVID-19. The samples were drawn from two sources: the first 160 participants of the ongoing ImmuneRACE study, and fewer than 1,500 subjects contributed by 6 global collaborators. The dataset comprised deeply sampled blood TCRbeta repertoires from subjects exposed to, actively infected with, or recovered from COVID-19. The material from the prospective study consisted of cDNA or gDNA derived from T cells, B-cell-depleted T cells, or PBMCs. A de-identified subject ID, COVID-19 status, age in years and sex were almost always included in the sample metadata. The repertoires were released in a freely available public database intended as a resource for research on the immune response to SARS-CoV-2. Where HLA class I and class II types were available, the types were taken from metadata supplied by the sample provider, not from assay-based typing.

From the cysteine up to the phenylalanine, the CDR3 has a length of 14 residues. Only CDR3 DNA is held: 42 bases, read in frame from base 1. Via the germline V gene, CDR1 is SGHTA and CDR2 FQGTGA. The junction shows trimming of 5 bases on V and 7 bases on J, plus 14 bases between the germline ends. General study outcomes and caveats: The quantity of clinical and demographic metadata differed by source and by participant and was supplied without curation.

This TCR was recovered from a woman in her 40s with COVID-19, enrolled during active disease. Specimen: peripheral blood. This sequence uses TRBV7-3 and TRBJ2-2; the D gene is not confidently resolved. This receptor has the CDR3 CASSRSGSDGELFF. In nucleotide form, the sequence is TGTGCCAGCAGCCGGTCAGGTTCGGACGGGGAGCTGTTTTTT.